At least ten counts were recorded for the clone carrying this TCR beta chain. Its antigen is not identified. The germline V gene has CDR1 SGHRS and CDR2 YFSETQ. The CDR3 runs to 14 residues. V dropped 6 bases and J dropped 6; count of bases not matched to a gene: 7. These data belong to a study of blood T cells in healthy people across ages. Points from the study as a whole: Whereas aged donors had fewer naive CD4+ cells, long-lived donors had more of them and higher diversity.

A minimum of 6 million PBMCs was isolated per sample. PCR was performed a second time for 7 to 11 cycles using a sample-barcoded 5' primer and a J-beta primer mix. Samples each returned at least 2.5 million CDR3-containing paired-end reads. From the 5' RACE reads, TCRdb called clonotypes with MiXCR, one entry per CDR3 protein. The table lists some 880,000 distinct CDR3 sequences, approximately 35% of them singletons. The receptor's source is a man younger than 30 in good health. The J gene is TRBJ2-1, the V gene TRBV5-1; 9 positions match TRBD2. The source material was blood. The CDR3 protein is CASTLAGSLNEQFF. Here the CDR3 DNA reads TGCGCCAGCACGCTAGCGGGGTCCCTCAATGAGCAGTTCTTC.